The 11 T cell receptor beta chains below were found in one sample sequenced in a study of blood T cell repertoires in COVID-19. Method: immunoSEQ multiplex PCR; TCRdb's copy keeps in-frame clones and lacks some. The top ten clones hold approximately 5.6% of a sample with about 160,000 clones, roughly 80% of them seen once. Sequenced: PBMCs or T cells enriched from blood (not recorded which). The receptor set was obtained from a woman aged 35 to 49 with acute COVID-19.

The chain uses TRBV5-8 and TRBJ2-3; a possible D gene is TRBD2 (6 bases). The CDR3 totals 13 residues. Trimming pared 4 bases from V and 6 bases from J, leaving 12 bases between. Germline V lookup: CDR1 SGHTS, CDR2 YDEGEE. The CDR3 DNA sequence: TGTGCCAGCAGCGGGGGACTCCGGGATACGCAGTATTTT. It translates to CASSGGLRDTQYF.

The V gene is TRBV27, the J gene TRBJ2-1, with 7 positions matching TRBD2. The ends lost 5 bases at V and 10 bases at J; junction bases unmatched: 8. The CDR3 is 13 residues long. Germline CDR1 is MNHEY and CDR2 is SMNVEV (reference sequence). The CDR3 coding sequence is TGTGCCAGCAGTGACTACGGACTAGGGGAGCAGTTCTTC. Protein: CASSDYGLGEQFF.

This chain joins TRBV30 and TRBJ1-2, with 10 positions matching TRBD1. This CDR3 has 13 residues. Germline loops: CDR1 GTSNPN, CDR2 SVGIG (reference sequence). J was trimmed by 4 bases and V by 6 bases; bases with no gene match: 5. The CDR3 DNA reads TGTGCCTGTCGACAGGGGGCTGGCTATGGCTACACCTTC. Its translation is CACRQGAGYGYTF.

In nucleotides, the CDR3 is TGCGCCAGCAGTGAGTCGTGGGACAGGGGGGCCCAGTACTTC. Protein: CASSESWDRGAQYF. J is TRBJ2-5 and V is TRBV10-2; 11 bases align to TRBD1. This CDR3 is built from 14 residues. The trim removed 0 bases at V and 9 bases at J, leaving 3 bases unmatched. The germline V gene encodes CDR1 WSHSY and CDR2 SAAADI.

This chain joins TRBV30 and TRBJ2-5; 9 bases align to TRBD2. Germline values: CDR1 GTSNPN, CDR2 SVGIG (reference sequence). The CDR3 extends over 14 amino acids. J lost 5 bases, V lost 3 bases, and 7 bases had no gene match. For the CDR3, the DNA is TGTGCCTGGAGCCTCCCGGGACTAGCCGAGACCCAGTACTTC. Its protein product is CAWSLPGLAETQYF.

This clone was seen only a few times. This chain joins TRBV29-1 and TRBJ1-2; D might be TRBD1 (5 bases). CDR3 size: 12 residues. Germline-derived CDR1 and CDR2 are SQVTM and ANQGSEA. Trimming cost V 3 bases and J 4 bases, with 9 bases left between them. In nucleotides, the CDR3 is TGCAGCGTTGAGGAGGGACCCTATGGCTACACCTTC. Translation: CSVEEGPYGYTF. The full variable domain, in which reference TRBV29-1 and TRBJ1-2 provide the parts outside the CDR3, is SAVISQKPSRDICQRGTSLTIQCQVDSQVTMMFWYRQQPGQSLTLIATANQGSEATYESGFVIDKFPISRPNLTFSTLTVSNMSPEDSSIYLCSVEEGPYGYTFGSGTRLTVV.

The chain joins TRBV7-2 to TRBJ2-1, with D perhaps matching TRBD1 (6 bases). The germline V and J ends were trimmed by 5 bases and 6 bases, with 17 bases remaining between them. Looked up from germline, CDR1 is SGHTA and CDR2 is FQGNSA. The CDR3 extends over 15 amino acids. CDR3: CASSLVGQGINEQFF. CDR3 DNA sequence: TGTGCCAGCAGCCTGGTGGGGCAGGGGATCAATGAGCAGTTCTTC.

The chain combines TRBV7-2 with TRBJ2-5, with D uncertain. The CDR3 length is 15 residues. V lost 3 bases and J lost 7, with 18 bases in between. Germline V gives CDR1 SGHTA, CDR2 FQGNSA. CDR3 nucleotides: TGTGCCAGCAGCTTGTCCGACACAAACTTTTGGACCCAGTACTTC. This gives the protein CASSLSDTNFWTQYF.

The chain uses TRBV7-2 and TRBJ1-3; TRBD1 matches at 11 bases. J was trimmed by 4 bases and V by 5 bases; bases with no gene match: 7. The V gene's germline CDR1 is SGHTA and CDR2 FQGNSA. The CDR3 totals 16 residues. DNA for the CDR3: TGTGCCAGCAGCCCCGGACAGGGGGCAGGGGGAAACACCATATATTTT. As protein: CASSPGQGAGGNTIYF.

V gene TRBV27 combines with J gene TRBJ2-7; TRBD2 matches at 11 bases. The germline V gene encodes CDR1 MNHEY and CDR2 SMNVEV (reference sequence). CDR3 length: 15 residues. V dropped 6 bases and J dropped 2; count of bases not matched to a gene: 6. The CDR3 spells CASSSGTSGPYEQYF. DNA for the CDR3: TGTGCCAGCAGCTCCGGGACTAGCGGCCCCTACGAGCAGTACTTC.

V and J are TRBV11-2 and TRBJ2-1; 11 bases agree with TRBD2. CDR3 length: 15 residues. V lost 2 bases, J lost 10 bases, and 7 bases stayed unmatched. Germline V CDR1 and CDR2: SGHAT, FQNNGV. In nucleotides, the CDR3 is TGTGCCAGCAGCTTACTGCCGGCTAGCGGGGGGGAGCAGTTCTTC. This encodes CASSLLPASGGEQFF.